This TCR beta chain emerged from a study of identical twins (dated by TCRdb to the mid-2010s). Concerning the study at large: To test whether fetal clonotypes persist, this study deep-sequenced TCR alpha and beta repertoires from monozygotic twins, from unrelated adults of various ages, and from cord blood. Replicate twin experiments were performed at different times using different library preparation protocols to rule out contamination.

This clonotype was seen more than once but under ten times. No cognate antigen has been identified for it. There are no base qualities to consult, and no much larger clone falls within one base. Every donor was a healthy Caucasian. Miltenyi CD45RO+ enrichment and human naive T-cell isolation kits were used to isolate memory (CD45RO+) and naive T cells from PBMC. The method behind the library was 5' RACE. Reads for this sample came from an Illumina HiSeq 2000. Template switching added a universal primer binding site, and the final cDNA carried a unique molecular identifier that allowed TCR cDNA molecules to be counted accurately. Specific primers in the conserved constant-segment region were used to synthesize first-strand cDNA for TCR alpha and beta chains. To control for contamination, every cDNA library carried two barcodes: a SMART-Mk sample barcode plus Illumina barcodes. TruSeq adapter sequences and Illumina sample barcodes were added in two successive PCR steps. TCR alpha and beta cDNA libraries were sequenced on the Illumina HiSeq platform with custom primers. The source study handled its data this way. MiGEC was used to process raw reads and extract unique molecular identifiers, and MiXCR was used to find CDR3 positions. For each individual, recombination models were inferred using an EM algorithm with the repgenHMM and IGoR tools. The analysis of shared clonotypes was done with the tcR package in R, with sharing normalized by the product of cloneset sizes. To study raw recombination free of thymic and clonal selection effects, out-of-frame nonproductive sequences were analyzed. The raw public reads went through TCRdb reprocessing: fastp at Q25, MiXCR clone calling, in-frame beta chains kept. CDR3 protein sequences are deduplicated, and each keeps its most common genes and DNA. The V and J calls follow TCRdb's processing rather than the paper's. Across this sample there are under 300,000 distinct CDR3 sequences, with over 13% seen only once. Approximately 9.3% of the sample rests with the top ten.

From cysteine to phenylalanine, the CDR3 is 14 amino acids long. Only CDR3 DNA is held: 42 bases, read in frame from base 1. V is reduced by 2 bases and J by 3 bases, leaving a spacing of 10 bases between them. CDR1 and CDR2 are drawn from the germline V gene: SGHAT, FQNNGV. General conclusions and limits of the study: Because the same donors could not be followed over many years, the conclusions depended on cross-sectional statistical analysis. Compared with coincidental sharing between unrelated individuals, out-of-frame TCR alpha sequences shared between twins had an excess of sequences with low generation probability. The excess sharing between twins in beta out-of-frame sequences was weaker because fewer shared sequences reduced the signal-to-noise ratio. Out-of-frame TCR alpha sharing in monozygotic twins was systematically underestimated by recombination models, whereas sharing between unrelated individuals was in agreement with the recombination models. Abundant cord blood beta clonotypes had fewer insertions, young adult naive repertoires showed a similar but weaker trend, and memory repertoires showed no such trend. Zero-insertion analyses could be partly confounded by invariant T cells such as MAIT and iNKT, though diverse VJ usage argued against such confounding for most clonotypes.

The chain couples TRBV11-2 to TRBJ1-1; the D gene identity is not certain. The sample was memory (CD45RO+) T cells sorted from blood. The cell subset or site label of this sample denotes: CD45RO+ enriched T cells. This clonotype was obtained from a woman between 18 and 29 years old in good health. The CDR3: CASSLRWGDTEAFF. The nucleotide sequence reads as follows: TGTGCCAGCAGCTTAAGATGGGGAGACACTGAAGCTTTCTTT.